This TCR beta chain derives from a study of PD-1 blockade in classical Hodgkin lymphoma. At the level of the study: Nivolumab 3 mg/kg was given intravenously every 2 weeks. Overall study findings and caveats: With CD4+ cells, TCR diversity rose significantly by C4D1, but not with CD8+ cells. Complete responders' diversity at baseline resembled that of newly diagnosed patients. What caused the repertoire differences, perhaps disease activity or prior therapy, remains undefined.

Some clones are missing from TCRdb's copy, which holds only in-frame ones; the method was immunoSEQ multiplex PCR. The table lists around 50,000 clones, approximately 90% of them singletons. All patients experienced relapse after autologous stem cell transplantation, and brentuximab vedotin exposure was variable. A note on this clone: What it binds is not known.

CDR3 length: 13 amino acids. Germline V gene lookup returns CDR1 MNHNY and CDR2 SVGAGI (reference sequence). The V gene lost 10 bases and the J gene lost 5 bases, with 15 bases spanning the gap. This sequence was found in a human donor with classical Hodgkin lymphoma. The source was peripheral blood mononuclear cells (PBMCs), collected before the second cycle of nivolumab. The chain links TRBV6-6 to TRBJ2-1; either TRBD1 or TRBD2 may fit D (5 bases each). This CDR3 reads CANWGSDDNEQFF. As DNA, the CDR3 is TGTGCCAATTGGGGGTCCGATGACAATGAGCAGTTCTTC.